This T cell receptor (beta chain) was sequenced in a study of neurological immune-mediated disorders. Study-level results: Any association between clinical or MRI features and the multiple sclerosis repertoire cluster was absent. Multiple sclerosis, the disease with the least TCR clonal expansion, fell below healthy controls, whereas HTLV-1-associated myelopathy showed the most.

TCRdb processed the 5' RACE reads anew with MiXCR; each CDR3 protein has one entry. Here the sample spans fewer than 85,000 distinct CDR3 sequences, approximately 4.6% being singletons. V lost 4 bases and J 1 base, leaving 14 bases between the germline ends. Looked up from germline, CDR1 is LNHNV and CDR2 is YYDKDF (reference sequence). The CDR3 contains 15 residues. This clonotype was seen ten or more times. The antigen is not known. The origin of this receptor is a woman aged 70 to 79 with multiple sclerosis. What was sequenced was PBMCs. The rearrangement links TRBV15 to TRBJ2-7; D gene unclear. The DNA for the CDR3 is TGTGCCACCAGCACTCCCAGGACCCAATCCTACGAGCAGTACTTC. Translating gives CATSTPRTQSYEQYF.